These 14 T cell receptor beta chains came from one sample sequenced in a study of T cell responses to AZD1222 COVID-19 vaccine. Libraries were prepared by immunoSEQ multiplex PCR; TCRdb keeps only in-frame clonotypes and omits some of them. This sample yields around 74,000 clones, of which around 92% are seen a single time; under 7.5% belongs to the top ten. The source material was peripheral blood, sampled on day 0 of MenACWY control vaccination. These receptors were taken from an adult in good health.

The V gene is TRBV13, the J gene TRBJ2-3, with 12 bases aligning to TRBD1. V lost 2 bases and J lost 7; bases outside the gene matches: 4. Germline values: CDR1 PRHDT, CDR2 FYEKMQ (reference sequence). This CDR3 region has 15 residues. The CDR3 DNA reads TGTGCCAGCAGCTTAACGGGACAGGGGGCAAATACGCAGTATTTT. Protein: CASSLTGQGANTQYF.

The gene calls are TRBV9 and TRBJ2-3; TRBD2 matches at 13 bases. The CDR3 totals 15 residues. Germline loops: CDR1 SGDLS, CDR2 YYNGEE. V dropped 3 bases and J dropped 5; count of bases not matched to a gene: 3. CDR3: CASSAGLAGEDTQYF. The CDR3 nucleotides are TGTGCCAGCAGCGCCGGACTAGCGGGGGAAGATACGCAGTATTTT.

V usage is TRBV27 and J usage is TRBJ1-4; maybe TRBD1 (5 bases). This CDR3 comprises 14 residues. With 5 bases removed from V and 4 bases from J, the gap between germline ends came to 11 bases. Germline V gene sequence: CDR1 MNHEY, CDR2 SMNVEV (reference sequence). The CDR3 here is CASSTGTGNEKLFF. The CDR3, as DNA: TGTGCCAGCAGTACCGGGACGGGTAATGAAAAACTGTTTTTT.

This clone was counted a single time. Other DNA sequences from this sample encode an identical CDR3 as well. V and J are TRBV19 and TRBJ2-5, with D hard to call. The germline gives CDR1 LNHDA, CDR2 SQIVND (reference sequence). The V gene lost 0 bases and the J gene lost 5 bases, with 7 bases spanning the gap. The CDR3 totals 13 residues. CDR3 sequence: CASSIEGWETQYF. CDR3 coding DNA: TGTGCCAGTAGTATAGAAGGGTGGGAGACCCAGTACTTC. Full variable domain (outside the CDR3, taken from reference TRBV19 and TRBJ2-5): DGGITQSPKYLFRKEGQNVTLSCEQNLNHDAMYWYRQDPGQGLRLIYYSQIVNDFQKGDIAEGYSVSREKKESFPLTVTSAQKNPTAFYLCASSIEGWETQYFGPGTRLLVL.

J is TRBJ1-1 and V is TRBV12-5; TRBD1 might be the D (6 bases). Germline CDR1 and CDR2: LGHNT and FRNRAP. This CDR3 is 14 amino acids long. The V gene lost 6 bases and the J gene lost 3 bases, with 14 bases spanning the gap. The CDR3 reads CASGTGRADTEAFF. Here the CDR3 DNA reads TGTGCTAGTGGCACAGGGAGAGCGGACACTGAAGCTTTCTTT.

This sequence joins TRBV29-1 and TRBJ2-4, with a possible D match to TRBD1 (6 bases). CDR1 SQVTM and CDR2 ANQGSEA come from the germline V gene. The V end was cut by 7 bases, the J end by 7 bases, with 17 bases between. The CDR3 runs 13 residues. Here the CDR3 reads CSGQIGGRNIQYF. For the CDR3, the DNA is TGCAGCGGACAGATAGGGGGTCGGAACATTCAGTACTTC.

The J gene is TRBJ2-3, the V gene TRBV7-8; possible D gene TRBD2, 6 bases. Between the trimmed V and J ends, which lost 5 bases and 6 bases, there was a span of 15 bases. CDR3 length: 14 amino acids. Looked up from germline, CDR1 is SGHVS and CDR2 is FQNEAQ. The CDR3 is CASSQRDGGDTQYF. In DNA form, the CDR3 reads TGTGCCAGCAGCCAAAGGGACGGAGGGGATACGCAGTATTTT.

CDR3 residues: CASSQDGQQGTDTQYF. In nucleotides, the CDR3 is TGCGCCAGCAGCCAAGATGGTCAACAGGGCACAGATACGCAGTATTTT. The chain recombines TRBV4-3 with TRBJ2-3; D might be TRBD1 (5 bases). This CDR3 has 16 amino acids. Germline assignment: CDR1 LGHNA and CDR2 YSLEER. V lost 0 bases, J lost 1 base, and 11 bases lay in between.

The V and J genes are TRBV29-1 and TRBJ1-1; D gene unclear. This CDR3 region has 13 residues. Between the trimmed V and J ends, which lost 6 bases and 8 bases, there was a span of 19 bases. CDR1 and CDR2 from the germline V gene are SQVTM and ANQGSEA. The CDR3 protein is CSVGLGVRTEAFF. The CDR3 DNA follows: TGCAGCGTGGGTCTCGGGGTCCGGACCGAAGCTTTCTTT.

V and J are TRBV18 and TRBJ2-2; D is undetermined. Germline V gene lookup returns CDR1 KGHSH and CDR2 LQKENI. The CDR3 spans 14 residues. V was pared by 0 bases and J by 5 bases, with 7 bases between. CDR3 loop: CASSPPPSTGELFF. The CDR3 nucleotides are TGTGCCAGCTCACCACCACCCTCAACCGGGGAGCTGTTTTTT. The full variable domain, rest sourced from reference TRBV18 and TRBJ2-2, is NAGVMQNPRHLVRRRGQEARLRCSPMKGHSHVYWYRQLPEEGLKFMVYLQKENIIDESGMPKERFSAEFPKEGPSILRIQQVVRGDSAAYFCASSPPPSTGELFFGEGSRLTVL.

The table lists this clone with a count of one. This chain uses TRBV27 with TRBJ2-7; TRBD2 matches at 7 bases. Germline CDR1 reads MNHEY; CDR2 reads SMNVEV (reference sequence). The CDR3 spans 12 residues. The CDR3 coding sequence is TGTTGGGAGGGAGGGGTTGGCTACGAGCAGTACTTC. As protein: CWEGGVGYEQYF.

This sequence joins TRBV18 and TRBJ2-6, with 11 bases fitting TRBD1. J gave up 0 bases and V 4 bases, and 5 bases lay outside the gene matches. The germline V gene has CDR1 KGHSH and CDR2 LQKENI. This CDR3 spans 18 amino acids. The CDR3 protein is CASSQPGQGDSGANVLTF. The CDR3 region has the DNA TGTGCCAGCTCACAACCGGGACAGGGGGACTCTGGGGCCAACGTCCTGACTTTC.

This chain connects TRBV11-2 to TRBJ2-3; 8 bases line up with TRBD2. The trim removed 0 bases at V and 3 bases at J, leaving 14 bases unmatched. The CDR3 length is 19 residues. CDR1 is SGHAT, CDR2 FQNNGV, per germline. The CDR3 spells CASSLDRGLGSGKTDTQYF. In nucleotides, the CDR3 is TGTGCCAGCAGCTTAGATCGCGGGCTTGGTAGCGGGAAAACAGATACGCAGTATTTT. Looking up the rest from reference TRBV11-2 and TRBJ2-3 gives the full variable domain: EAGVAQSPRYKIIEKRQSVAFWCNPISGHATLYWYQQILGQGPKLLIQFQNNGVVDDSQLPKDRFSAERLKGVDSTLKIQPAKLEDSAVYLCASSLDRGLGSGKTDTQYFGPGTRLTVL.

The rearrangement joins TRBV14 to TRBJ1-1; maybe TRBD1 (5 bases). The CDR3 extends over 14 amino acids. Trimming left V 6 bases short and J 6 bases short, with 17 bases between. In germline, CDR1 is SGHDN, CDR2 FVKESK. CDR3 residues: CASSQRDPGPEAFF. The CDR3, as DNA: TGTGCCAGCAGTCAACGGGACCCTGGTCCTGAAGCTTTCTTT.